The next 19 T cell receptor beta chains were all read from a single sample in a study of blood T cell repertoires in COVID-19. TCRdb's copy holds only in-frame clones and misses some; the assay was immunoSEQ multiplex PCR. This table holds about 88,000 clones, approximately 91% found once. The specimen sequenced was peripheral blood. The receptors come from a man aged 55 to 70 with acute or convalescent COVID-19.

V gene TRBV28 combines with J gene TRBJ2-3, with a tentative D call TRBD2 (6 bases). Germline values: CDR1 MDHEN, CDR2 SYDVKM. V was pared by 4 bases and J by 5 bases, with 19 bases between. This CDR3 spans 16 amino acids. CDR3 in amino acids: CASSSPDVRDLDTQYF. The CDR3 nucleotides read TGTGCCAGCAGTTCCCCAGATGTGCGGGATTTAGATACGCAGTATTTT.

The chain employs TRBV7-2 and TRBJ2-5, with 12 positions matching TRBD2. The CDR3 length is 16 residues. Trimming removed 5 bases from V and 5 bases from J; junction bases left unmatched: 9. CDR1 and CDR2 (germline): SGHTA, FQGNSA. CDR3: CASSLSSGTSGETQYF. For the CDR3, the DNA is TGTGCCAGCAGCCTATCCTCCGGGACTAGCGGGGAGACCCAGTACTTC. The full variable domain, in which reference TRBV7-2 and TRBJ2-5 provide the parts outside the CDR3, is GAGVSQSPSNKVTEKGKDVELRCDPISGHTALYWYRQSLGQGLEFLIYFQGNSAPDKSGLPSDRFSAERTGGSVSTLTIQRTQQEDSAVYLCASSLSSGTSGETQYFGPGTRLLVL.

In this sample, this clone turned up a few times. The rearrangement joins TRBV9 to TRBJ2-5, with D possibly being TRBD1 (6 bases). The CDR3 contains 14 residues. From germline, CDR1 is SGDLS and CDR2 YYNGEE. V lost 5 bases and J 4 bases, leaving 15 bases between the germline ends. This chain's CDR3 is CASSHLAGAETQYF. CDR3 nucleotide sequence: TGTGCCAGCAGTCACTTGGCAGGGGCAGAGACCCAGTACTTC. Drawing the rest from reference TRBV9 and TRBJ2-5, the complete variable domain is DSGVTQTPKHLITATGQRVTLRCSPRSGDLSVYWYQQSLDQGLQFLIQYYNGEERAKGNILERFSAQQFPDLHSELNLSSLELGDSALYFCASSHLAGAETQYFGPGTRLLVL.

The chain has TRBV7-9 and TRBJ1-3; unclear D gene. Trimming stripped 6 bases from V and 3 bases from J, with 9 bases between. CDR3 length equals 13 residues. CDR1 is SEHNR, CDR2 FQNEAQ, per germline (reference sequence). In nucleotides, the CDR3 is TGTGCCAGCAGGATCCTAGGTGGAAACACCATATATTTT. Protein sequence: CASRILGGNTIYF.

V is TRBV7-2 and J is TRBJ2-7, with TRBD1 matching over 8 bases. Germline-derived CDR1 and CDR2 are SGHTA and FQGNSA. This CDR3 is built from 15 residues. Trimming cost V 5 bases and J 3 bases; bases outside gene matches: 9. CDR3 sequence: CASSPSGGGVYEQYF. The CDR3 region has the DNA TGTGCCAGCAGCCCATCAGGGGGCGGTGTCTACGAGCAGTACTTC.

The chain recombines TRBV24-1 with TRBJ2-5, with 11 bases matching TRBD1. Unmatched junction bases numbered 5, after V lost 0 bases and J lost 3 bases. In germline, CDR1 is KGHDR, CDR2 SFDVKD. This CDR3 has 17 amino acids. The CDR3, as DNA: TGTGCCACCAGTGATTTGAGGACAGGGGGCCTCGAAGAGACCCAGTACTTC. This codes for CATSDLRTGGLEETQYF.

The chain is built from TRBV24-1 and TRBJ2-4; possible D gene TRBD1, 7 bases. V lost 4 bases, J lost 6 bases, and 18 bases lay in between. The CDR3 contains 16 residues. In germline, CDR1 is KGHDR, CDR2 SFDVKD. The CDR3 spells CATSEGGRGDGNIQYF. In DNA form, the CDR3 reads TGTGCCACCAGTGAAGGGGGCAGGGGGGATGGAAACATTCAGTACTTC.

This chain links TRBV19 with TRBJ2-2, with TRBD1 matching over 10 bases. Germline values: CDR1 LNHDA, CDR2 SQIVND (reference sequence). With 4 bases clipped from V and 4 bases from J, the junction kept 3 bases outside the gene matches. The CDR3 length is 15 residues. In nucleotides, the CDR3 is TGTGCCAGTAGTACGACAGGGGGCAGCACCGGGGAGCTGTTTTTT. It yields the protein CASSTTGGSTGELFF.

CDR3 sequence reads: CASSPATGGRNEQFF. The CDR3 region has the DNA TGCGCCAGCAGCCCCGCGACAGGGGGCCGGAATGAGCAGTTCTTC. The rearrangement uses TRBV4-1 and TRBJ2-1; 10 nucleotides line up with TRBD1. Per the germline V gene, CDR1 is MGHRA and CDR2 is YSYEKL. CDR3 length: 15 residues. The ends lost 4 bases at V and 7 bases at J; junction bases unmatched: 7.

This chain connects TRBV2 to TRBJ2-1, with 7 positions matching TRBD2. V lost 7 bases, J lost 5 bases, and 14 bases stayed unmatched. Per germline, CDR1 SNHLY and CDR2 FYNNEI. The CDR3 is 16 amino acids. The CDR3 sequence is CASTPTYGTNNNEQFF. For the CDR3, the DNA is TGTGCCAGCACCCCGACGTACGGGACTAACAACAATGAGCAGTTCTTC.

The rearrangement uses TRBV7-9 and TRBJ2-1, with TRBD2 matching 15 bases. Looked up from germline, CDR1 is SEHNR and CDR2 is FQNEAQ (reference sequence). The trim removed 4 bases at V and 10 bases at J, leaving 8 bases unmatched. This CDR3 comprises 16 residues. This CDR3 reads CASSSRTSGRALEQFF. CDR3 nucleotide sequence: TGTGCCAGCAGCTCGCGGACTAGCGGGAGGGCCTTAGAGCAGTTCTTC.

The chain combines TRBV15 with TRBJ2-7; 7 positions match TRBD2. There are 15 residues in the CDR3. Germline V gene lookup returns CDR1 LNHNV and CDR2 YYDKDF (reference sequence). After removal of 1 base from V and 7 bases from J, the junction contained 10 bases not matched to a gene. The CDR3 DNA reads TGTGCCACCAGCAGAGGCTCAGGGAAGGGAGGGGAGCAGTACTTC. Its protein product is CATSRGSGKGGEQYF. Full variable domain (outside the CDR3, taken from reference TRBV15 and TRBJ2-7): DAMVIQNPRYQVTQFGKPVTLSCSQTLNHNVMYWYQQKSSQAPKLLFHYYDKDFNNEADTPDNFQSRRPNTSFCFLDIRSPGLGDTAMYLCATSRGSGKGGEQYFGPGTRLTVT.

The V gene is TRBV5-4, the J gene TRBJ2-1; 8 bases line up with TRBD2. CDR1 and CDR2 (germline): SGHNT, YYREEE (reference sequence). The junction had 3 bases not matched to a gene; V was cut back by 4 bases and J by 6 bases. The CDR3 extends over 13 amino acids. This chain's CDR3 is CASSPGLANEQFF. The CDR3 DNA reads TGTGCCAGCAGCCCTGGACTAGCCAATGAGCAGTTCTTC.

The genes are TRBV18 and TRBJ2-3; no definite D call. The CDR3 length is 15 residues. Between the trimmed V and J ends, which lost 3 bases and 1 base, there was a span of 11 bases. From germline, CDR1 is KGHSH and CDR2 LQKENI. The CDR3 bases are TGTGCCAGCTCACCGCAGAACCTCGGCACAGATACGCAGTATTTT. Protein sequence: CASSPQNLGTDTQYF.

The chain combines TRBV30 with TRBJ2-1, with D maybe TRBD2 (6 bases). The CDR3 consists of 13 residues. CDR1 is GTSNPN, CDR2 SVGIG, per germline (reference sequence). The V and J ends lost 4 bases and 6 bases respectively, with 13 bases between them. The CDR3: CAWTPGTSNEQFF. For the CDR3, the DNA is TGTGCCTGGACGCCGGGGACTTCCAATGAGCAGTTCTTC.

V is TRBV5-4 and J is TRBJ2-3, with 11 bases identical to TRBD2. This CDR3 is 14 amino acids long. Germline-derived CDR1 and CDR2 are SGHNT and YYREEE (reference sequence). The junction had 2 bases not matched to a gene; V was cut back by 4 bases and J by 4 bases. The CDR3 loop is CASSRGLAADTQYF. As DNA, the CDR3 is TGTGCCAGCAGCCGGGGACTAGCGGCAGATACGCAGTATTTT.

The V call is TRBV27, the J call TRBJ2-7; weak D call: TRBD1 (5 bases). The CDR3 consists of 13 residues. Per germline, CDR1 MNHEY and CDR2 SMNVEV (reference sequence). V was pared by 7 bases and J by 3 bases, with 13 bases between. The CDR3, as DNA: TGTGCCAGCACAGGGCTCGGTCGCTACGAGCAGTACTTC. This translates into CASTGLGRYEQYF.

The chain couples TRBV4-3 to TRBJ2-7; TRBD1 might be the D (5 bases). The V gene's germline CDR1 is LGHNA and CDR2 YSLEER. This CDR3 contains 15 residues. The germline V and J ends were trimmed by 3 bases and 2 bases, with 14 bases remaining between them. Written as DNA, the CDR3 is TGCGCCAGCAGCCACCAATTAGGACAAGCCTACGAGCAGTACTTC. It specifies CASSHQLGQAYEQYF.

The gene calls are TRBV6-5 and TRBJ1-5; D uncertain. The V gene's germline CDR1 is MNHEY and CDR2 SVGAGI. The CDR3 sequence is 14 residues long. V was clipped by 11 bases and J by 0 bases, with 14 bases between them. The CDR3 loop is CASWPLYSNQPQHF. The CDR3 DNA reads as TGTGCCTCCTGGCCCCTTTATAGCAATCAGCCCCAGCATTTT.